The source of this TCR beta chain is a study of cytotoxic CD8 clonotypes in ibrutinib-treated CLL (dated by TCRdb to the early 2020s). For context, the study as a whole: The cohort included roughly 15 treatment-naive and ten to eleven relapsed/refractory patients; about 18 were IGHV unmutated. On average, each sample yielded some 250,000 productive templates and tens of thousands of productive rearrangements. Cryopreserved peripheral blood mononuclear cells were obtained prior to treatment, at the time of response, and at either disease progression or sustained remission. Partial responses were observed in about 24 patients and complete responses in 2; after a median follow-up of 68 months, remission was maintained in 15 or so patients and progression was observed in some twelve. Patients were still on ibrutinib when every remission and progressive disease sample was collected. The response samples were drawn at a median of roughly eleven months into treatment, with a range of about 6 to 36 months. Of the roughly 90 participants in the trial, 25 to 30 had longitudinal samples available. Study-level results and caveats: Baseline clonality exceeded that of age-matched healthy donors and correlated strongly with circulating CD8+ T-cell counts. Sustained-remission and progressing patients did not have matched sampling times, and lymph node repertoires were not examined. Public clonotypes were rare and either contracted or stayed stable during treatment, and the rise in clonality at ibrutinib response reflected the expansion of private clonotypes. At ibrutinib response clonality went up, during sustained remission it held steady, and at progression it dropped back toward baseline.

The germline V gene gives CDR1 as ENHRY and CDR2 as SYGVKD. The germline ends are 16 bases apart after V is trimmed by 10 bases and J by 1 base. The CDR3 measures 14 amino acids from cysteine to phenylalanine. The only DNA kept is the CDR3, 42 bases in frame from the first base. The goal of deep resolution MiSeq sequencing was a depth between 1 in 1 million and 1 in 200,000 T cells, and coverage averaged 10x per clonotype. The immunoSEQ hsTCRB Kit was used to generate the TCR beta libraries. As for how the authors treated the data: Data were analyzed with ImmunoSEQ Data Assistant and ImmunoSEQ Analyzer, with V, D and J genes assigned per IMGT definitions. Clonality, with values ranging from 0 to 1, was calculated as one minus the normalized Shannon entropy of productive rearrangement frequencies. Public clonotype analysis was restricted to overrepresented clonotypes comprising at least 0.05% of each patient's repertoire. Repertoires from thirteen age-matched healthy donors in immuneACCESS were used as clonality controls. This immuneACCESS table, as held by TCRdb, lists in-frame sequences with V and J called but not all clones. Of the missing ones, under half trace to an unresolved V gene in checked studies; the others have no known cause. The DNA gave D and trimming, while V, J and clone size come from that table. The sample table records about 120,000 clones; about 58% of these occur just once. The ten largest account for about 40% of the sample.

The sample's time point, from its label and the paper: roughly 25 months on ibrutinib. Roughly 2.2 micrograms of genomic DNA were extracted from cryopreserved PBMCs for TCR beta library preparation. Longitudinal blood samples from CLL patients receiving ibrutinib monotherapy were subjected to high-throughput TCR beta sequencing. The patients took part in an open-label, single-center phase 2 trial of ibrutinib monotherapy. As to this clone: Its specific antigen is unknown. No base qualities exist here, and no much larger clone lies one base off it.

The source was PBMCs, collected after 24 months of ibrutinib treatment. The chain was built from TRBV10-3 and TRBJ1-1; a tentative D call is TRBD1 (6 bases match). The TCR comes from a human donor with chronic lymphocytic leukemia. The CDR3 region: CATAIQGKNTEAFF. The DNA sequence reads TGTGCCACCGCTATCCAGGGGAAGAACACTGAAGCTTTCTTT.